This TCR beta chain is from a study of CD8 T cells in Susac syndrome. The junction had 9 bases not matched to a gene; V was cut back by 3 bases and J by 5 bases. Germline V gives CDR1 SEHNR, CDR2 FQNEAQ (reference sequence). The CDR3 is made up of 15 amino acids. Reverse transcription of 0.5 to 1 ug RNA used random hexamers. TCRdb analysed the immunoSEQ multiplex PCR reads with MiXCR anew, one entry per CDR3 protein. The table has about 150,000 distinct CDR3 sequences, approximately 96% seen once. This rearrangement joins TRBV7-9 to TRBJ2-7, with 8 bases matching TRBD2. This clonotype originated in a human donor with Susac syndrome. The sample taken for sequencing was CD4+ T cells from PBMCs. The chain's CDR3 is CASSFLAGIANEQYF. The CDR3 DNA follows: TGTGCCAGCAGCTTCTTAGCGGGAATAGCGAACGAGCAGTACTTC.